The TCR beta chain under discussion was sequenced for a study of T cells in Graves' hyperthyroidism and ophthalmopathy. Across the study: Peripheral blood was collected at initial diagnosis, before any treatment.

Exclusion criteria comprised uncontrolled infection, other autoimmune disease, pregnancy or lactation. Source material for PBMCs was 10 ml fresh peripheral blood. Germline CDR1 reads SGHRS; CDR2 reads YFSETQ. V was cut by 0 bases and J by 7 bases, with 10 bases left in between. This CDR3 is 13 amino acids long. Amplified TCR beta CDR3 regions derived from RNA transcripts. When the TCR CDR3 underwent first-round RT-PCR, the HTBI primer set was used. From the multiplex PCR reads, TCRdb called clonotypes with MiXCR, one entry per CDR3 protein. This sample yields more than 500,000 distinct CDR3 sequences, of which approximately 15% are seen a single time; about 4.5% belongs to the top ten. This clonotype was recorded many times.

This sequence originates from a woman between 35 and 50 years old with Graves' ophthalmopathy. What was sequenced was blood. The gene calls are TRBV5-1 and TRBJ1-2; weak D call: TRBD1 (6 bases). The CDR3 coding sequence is TGCGCCAGCAGCTTGGAGGTGACAGGTGGCTACACCTTC. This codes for CASSLEVTGGYTF.